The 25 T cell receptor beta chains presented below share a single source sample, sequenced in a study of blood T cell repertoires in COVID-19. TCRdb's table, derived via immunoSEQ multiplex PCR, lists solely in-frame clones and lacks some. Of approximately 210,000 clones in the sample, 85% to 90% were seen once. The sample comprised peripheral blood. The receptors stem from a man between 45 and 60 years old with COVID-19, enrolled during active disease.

CDR3 protein: CASSPQGARAPQPQHF. The CDR3 coding sequence is TGTGCCAGCAGTCCTCAGGGGGCGCGGGCGCCTCAGCCCCAGCATTTT. The rearrangement links TRBV27 to TRBJ1-5, with 8 bases that match TRBD1. The trim removed 5 bases at V and 6 bases at J, leaving 12 bases unmatched. Germline assignment: CDR1 MNHEY and CDR2 SMNVEV (reference sequence). CDR3 length: 16 residues.

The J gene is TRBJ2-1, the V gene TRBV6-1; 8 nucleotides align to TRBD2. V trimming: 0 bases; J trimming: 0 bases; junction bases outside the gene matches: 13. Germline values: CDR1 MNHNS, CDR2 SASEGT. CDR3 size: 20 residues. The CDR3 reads CASSEAWPVLLAASYNEQFF. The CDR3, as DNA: TGTGCCAGCAGTGAAGCGTGGCCTGTCCTACTAGCGGCCTCCTACAATGAGCAGTTCTTC.

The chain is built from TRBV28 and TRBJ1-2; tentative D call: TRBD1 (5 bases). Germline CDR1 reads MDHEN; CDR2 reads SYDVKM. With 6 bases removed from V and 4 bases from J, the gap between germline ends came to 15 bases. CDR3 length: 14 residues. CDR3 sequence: CASRGGAQTYGYTF. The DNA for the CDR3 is TGTGCCAGCAGAGGCGGGGCCCAGACCTATGGCTACACCTTC.

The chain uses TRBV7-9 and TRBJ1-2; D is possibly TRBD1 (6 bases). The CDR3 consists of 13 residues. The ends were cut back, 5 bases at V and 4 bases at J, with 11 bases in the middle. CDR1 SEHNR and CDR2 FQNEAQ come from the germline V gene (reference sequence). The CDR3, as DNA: TGTGCCAGCAGCCCCGGGACAACCTATGGCTACACCTTC. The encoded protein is CASSPGTTYGYTF.

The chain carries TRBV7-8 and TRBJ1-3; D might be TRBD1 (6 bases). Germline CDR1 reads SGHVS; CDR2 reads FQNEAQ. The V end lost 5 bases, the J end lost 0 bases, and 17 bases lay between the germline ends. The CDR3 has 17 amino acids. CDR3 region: CASSRRDRPISGNTIYF. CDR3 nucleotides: TGTGCCAGCAGCAGACGAGACAGGCCTATCTCTGGAAACACCATATATTTT. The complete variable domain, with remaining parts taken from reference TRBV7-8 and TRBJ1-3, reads GAGVSQSPRYKVAKRGQDVALRCDPISGHVSLFWYQQALGQGPEFLTYFQNEAQLDKSGLPSDRFFAERPEGSVSTLKIQRTQQEDSAVYLCASSRRDRPISGNTIYFGEGSWLTVV.

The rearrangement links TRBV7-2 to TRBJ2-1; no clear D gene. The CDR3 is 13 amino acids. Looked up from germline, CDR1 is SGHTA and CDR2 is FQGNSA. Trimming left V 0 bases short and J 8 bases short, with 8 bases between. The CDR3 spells CASSLAQFDEQFF. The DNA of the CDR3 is TGTGCCAGCAGCTTAGCGCAGTTTGATGAGCAGTTCTTC.

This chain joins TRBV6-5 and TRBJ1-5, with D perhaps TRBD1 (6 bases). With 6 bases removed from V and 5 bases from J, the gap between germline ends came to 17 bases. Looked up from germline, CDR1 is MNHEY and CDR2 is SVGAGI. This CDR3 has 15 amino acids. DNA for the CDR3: TGTGCCAGCAGCCGAGGACAGCCATGGGATCAGCCCCAGCATTTT. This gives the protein CASSRGQPWDQPQHF.

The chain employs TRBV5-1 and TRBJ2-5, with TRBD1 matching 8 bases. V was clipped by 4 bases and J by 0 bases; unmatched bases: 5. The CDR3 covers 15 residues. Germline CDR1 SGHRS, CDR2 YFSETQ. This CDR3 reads CASSGLQGDQETQYF. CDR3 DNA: TGCGCCAGCAGCGGGTTACAGGGGGACCAAGAGACCCAGTACTTC. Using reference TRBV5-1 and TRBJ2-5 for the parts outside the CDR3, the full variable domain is KAGVTQTPRYLIKTRGQQVTLSCSPISGHRSVSWYQQTPGQGLQFLFEYFSETQRNKGNFPGRFSGRQFSNSRSEMNVSTLELGDSALYLCASSGLQGDQETQYFGPGTRLLVL.

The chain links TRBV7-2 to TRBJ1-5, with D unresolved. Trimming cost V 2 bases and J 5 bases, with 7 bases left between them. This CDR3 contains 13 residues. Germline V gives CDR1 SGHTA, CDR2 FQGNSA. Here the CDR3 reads CASSLFSDQPQHF. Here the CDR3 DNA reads TGTGCCAGCAGCTTATTCTCCGATCAGCCCCAGCATTTT.

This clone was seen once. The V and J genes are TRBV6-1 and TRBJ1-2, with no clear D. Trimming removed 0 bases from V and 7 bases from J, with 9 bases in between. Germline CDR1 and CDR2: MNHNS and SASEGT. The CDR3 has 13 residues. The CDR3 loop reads CASSEAPGGGYTF. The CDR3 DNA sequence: TGTGCCAGCAGTGAAGCGCCAGGAGGTGGCTACACCTTC.

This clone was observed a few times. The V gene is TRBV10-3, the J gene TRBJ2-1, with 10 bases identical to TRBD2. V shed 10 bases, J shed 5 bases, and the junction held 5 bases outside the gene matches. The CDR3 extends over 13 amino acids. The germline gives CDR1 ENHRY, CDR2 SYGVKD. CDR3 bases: TGTGCCACCCTAGCGGGAGTGGACAATGAGCAGTTCTTC. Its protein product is CATLAGVDNEQFF.

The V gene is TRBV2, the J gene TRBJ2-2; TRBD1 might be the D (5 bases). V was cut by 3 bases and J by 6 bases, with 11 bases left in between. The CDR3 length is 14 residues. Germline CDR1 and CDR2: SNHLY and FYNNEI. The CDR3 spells CASSDPGIPGELFF. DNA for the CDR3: TGTGCCAGCAGTGATCCAGGGATACCCGGGGAGCTGTTTTTT.

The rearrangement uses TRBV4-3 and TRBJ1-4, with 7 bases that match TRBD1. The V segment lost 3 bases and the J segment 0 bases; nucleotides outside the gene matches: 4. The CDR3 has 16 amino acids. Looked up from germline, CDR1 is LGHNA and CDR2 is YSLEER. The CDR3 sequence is CASSQGQSATNEKLFF. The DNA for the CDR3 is TGCGCCAGCAGCCAGGGACAGTCGGCAACTAATGAAAAACTGTTTTTT.

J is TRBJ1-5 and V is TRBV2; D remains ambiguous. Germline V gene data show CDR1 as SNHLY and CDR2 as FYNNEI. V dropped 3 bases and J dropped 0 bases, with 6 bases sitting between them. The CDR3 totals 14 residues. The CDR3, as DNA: TGTGCCAGCAGTGAGGCTGATAGCAATCAGCCCCAGCATTTT. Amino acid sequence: CASSEADSNQPQHF. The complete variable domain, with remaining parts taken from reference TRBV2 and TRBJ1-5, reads EPEVTQTPSHQVTQMGQEVILRCVPISNHLYFYWYRQILGQKVEFLVSFYNNEISEKSEIFDDQFSVERPDGSNFTLKIRSTKLEDSAMYFCASSEADSNQPQHFGDGTRLSIL.

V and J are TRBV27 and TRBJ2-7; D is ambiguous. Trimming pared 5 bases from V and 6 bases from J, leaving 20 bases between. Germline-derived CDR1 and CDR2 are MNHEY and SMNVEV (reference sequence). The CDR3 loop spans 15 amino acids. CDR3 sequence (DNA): TGTGCCAGCAGTGTCAGATGGTCCCCCCGAGGCGAGCAGTACTTC. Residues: CASSVRWSPRGEQYF.

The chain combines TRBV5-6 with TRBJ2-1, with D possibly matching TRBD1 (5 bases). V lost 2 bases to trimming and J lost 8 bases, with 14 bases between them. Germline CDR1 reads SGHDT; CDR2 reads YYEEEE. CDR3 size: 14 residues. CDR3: CASSLRGVDDEQFF. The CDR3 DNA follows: TGTGCCAGCAGCTTAAGGGGCGTGGATGATGAGCAGTTCTTC.

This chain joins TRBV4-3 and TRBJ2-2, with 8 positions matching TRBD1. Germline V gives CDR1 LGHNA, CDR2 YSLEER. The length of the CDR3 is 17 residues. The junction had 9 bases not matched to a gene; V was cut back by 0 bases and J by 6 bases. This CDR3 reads CASSQDRQGASSGELFF. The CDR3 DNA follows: TGCGCCAGCAGCCAAGATAGGCAGGGGGCATCTTCCGGGGAGCTGTTTTTT.

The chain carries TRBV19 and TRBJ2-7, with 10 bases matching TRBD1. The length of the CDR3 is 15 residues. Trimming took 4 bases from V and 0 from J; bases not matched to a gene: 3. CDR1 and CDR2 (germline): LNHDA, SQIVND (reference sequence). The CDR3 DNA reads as TGTGCCAGTAGTACCGGGACAGGGGCCTCCTACGAGCAGTACTTC. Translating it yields CASSTGTGASYEQYF. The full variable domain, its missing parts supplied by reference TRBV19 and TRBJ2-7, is DGGITQSPKYLFRKEGQNVTLSCEQNLNHDAMYWYRQDPGQGLRLIYYSQIVNDFQKGDIAEGYSVSREKKESFPLTVTSAQKNPTAFYLCASSTGTGASYEQYFGPGTRLTVT.

The CDR3 spells CASTRSLYNSPLHF. The CDR3, as DNA: TGTGCCAGTACACGATCTTTGTATAATTCACCCCTCCACTTT. V gene TRBV27 combines with J gene TRBJ1-6; D call uncertain. The length of the CDR3 is 14 residues. Trimming pared 9 bases from V and 4 bases from J, leaving 13 bases between. Germline V gene sequence: CDR1 MNHEY, CDR2 SMNVEV (reference sequence).

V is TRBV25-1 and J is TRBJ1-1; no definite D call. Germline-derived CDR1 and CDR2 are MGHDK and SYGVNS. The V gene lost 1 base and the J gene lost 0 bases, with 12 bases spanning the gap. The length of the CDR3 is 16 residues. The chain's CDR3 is CASSESGRGMNTEAFF. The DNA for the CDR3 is TGTGCCAGCAGTGAATCAGGCCGCGGGATGAACACTGAAGCTTTCTTT.

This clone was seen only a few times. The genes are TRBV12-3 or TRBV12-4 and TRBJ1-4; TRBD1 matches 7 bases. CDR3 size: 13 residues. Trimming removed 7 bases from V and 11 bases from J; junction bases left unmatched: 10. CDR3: CASMAQGLRKLFF. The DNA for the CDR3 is TGTGCCAGCATGGCACAGGGGTTGCGGAAACTGTTTTTT.

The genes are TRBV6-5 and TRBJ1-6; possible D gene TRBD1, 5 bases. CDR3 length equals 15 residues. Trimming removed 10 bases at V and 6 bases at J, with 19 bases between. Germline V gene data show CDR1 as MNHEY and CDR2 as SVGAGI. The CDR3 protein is CATLVQGTGNSPLHF. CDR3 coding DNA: TGTGCCACCCTCGTGCAGGGTACTGGTAATTCACCCCTCCACTTT.

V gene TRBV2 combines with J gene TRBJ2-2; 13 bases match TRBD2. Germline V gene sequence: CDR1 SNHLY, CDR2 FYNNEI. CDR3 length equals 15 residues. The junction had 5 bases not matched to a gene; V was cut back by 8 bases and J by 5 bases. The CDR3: CASGTSGGGTGELFF. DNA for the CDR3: TGTGCCAGCGGCACTAGCGGGGGGGGTACCGGGGAGCTGTTTTTT.

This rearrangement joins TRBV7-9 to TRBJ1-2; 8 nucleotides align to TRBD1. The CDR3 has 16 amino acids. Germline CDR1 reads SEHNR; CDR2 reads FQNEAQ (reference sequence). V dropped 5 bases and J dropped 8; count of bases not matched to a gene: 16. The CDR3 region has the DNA TGTGCCAGCAGCCCCCCTGGGACAGGTGATATATTGGGCTACACCTTC. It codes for CASSPPGTGDILGYTF. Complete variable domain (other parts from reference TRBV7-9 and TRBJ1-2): DTGVSQNPRHKITKRGQNVTFRCDPISEHNRLYWYRQTLGQGPEFLTYFQNEAQLEKSRLLSDRFSAERPKGSFSTLEIQRTEQGDSAMYLCASSPPGTGDILGYTFGSGTRLTVV.

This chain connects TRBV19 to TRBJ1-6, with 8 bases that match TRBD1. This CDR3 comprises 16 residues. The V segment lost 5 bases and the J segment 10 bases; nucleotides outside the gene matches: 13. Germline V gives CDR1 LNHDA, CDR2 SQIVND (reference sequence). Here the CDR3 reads CASSPIQGGNLSPLHF. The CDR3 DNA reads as TGTGCCAGTAGTCCAATACAGGGGGGAAATTTATCACCCCTCCACTTT.